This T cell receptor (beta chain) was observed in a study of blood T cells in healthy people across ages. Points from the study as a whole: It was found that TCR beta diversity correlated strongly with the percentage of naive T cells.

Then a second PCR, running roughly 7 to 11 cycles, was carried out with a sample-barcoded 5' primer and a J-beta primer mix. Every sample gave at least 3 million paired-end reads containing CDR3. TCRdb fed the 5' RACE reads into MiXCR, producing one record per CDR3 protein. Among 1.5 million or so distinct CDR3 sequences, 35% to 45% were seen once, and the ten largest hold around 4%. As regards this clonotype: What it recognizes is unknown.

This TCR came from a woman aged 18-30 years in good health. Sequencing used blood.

In nucleotides, the CDR3 is TGCAGTGCTAGAGATTTTGGCTACAGGGGCCCAAACTACGAGCAGTACTTC. Its protein product is CSARDFGYRGPNYEQYF. V and J are TRBV20-1 and TRBJ2-7; 7 bases line up with TRBD1. The trim removed 0 bases at V and 3 bases at J, leaving 14 bases unmatched. CDR3 size: 17 residues. Germline loops: CDR1 DFQATT, CDR2 SNEGSKA (reference sequence).